The subject of this entry is one T cell receptor beta chain. The antigen this receptor binds is unknown. No base quality information exists; no much larger clone differs at one position. V is pruned by 10 bases and J by 5 bases, leaving 16 bases of the junction without a gene match. The germline V gene (reference sequence) provides CDR1 MNHEY and CDR2 SMNVEV. Measured from the cysteine to the phenylalanine, the CDR3 is 16 residues long. Of all the DNA, just the CDR3 is kept, 48 bases in frame from base 1. TCRbeta CDR3 regions were amplified from genomic DNA using the immunoSEQ Assay, a bias-controlled multiplex PCR. The published analysis was carried out like this. The number of nucleated cells in each sample was estimated from the amplification of reference gene primers within the assay. To quantify the absolute abundance of each unique TCRbeta CDR3 rearrangement, sequence reads were collapsed and filtered. Productive Simpson clonality was computed per sample as the square root of Simpson's diversity index over productive rearrangements. What TCRdb holds here is the immuneACCESS table cut down to in-frame rearrangements. Part of the clones is not present; checked against another copy, under half of the missing clones reflect an unresolved V gene, and the others are unexplained. D and trimming were read from the DNA, whereas the V and J calls and clone size are those reported in that table. Here the sample has approximately 50,000 clones; 90% occur a single time. The top ten clones comprise 3.5% to 4% of the sample.

The collaborating institutions used their own protocols to collect whole blood in K2EDTA tubes. Collaborator samples were shipped for TCRbeta analysis as frozen whole blood, isolated PBMCs, or DNA extracted from either sample type. The data were taken from a study of blood T cell repertoires in COVID-19 (dated by TCRdb to the early 2020s). For context, the study as a whole: Samples from collaborators originated in the United States, Italy and Spain and spanned both the acute and convalescent phases of COVID-19. The material from the prospective study consisted of cDNA or gDNA derived from T cells, B-cell-depleted T cells, or PBMCs. The dataset comprised deeply sampled blood TCRbeta repertoires from subjects exposed to, actively infected with, or recovered from COVID-19. The repertoires were made available in a free public database intended to serve as a resource for research on the immune response to SARS-CoV-2. The samples were drawn from the first 160 participants of the ongoing ImmuneRACE study and from 950 to 1,500 subjects provided by 6 global collaborators. Sample metadata almost always included a de-identified subject ID, COVID-19 status, age in years and sex. Where available, HLA class I and class II types were taken from metadata supplied by the sample provider and were not determined by assay-based typing. What the study reported, not specific to this receptor: Clinical and demographic metadata were provided uncurated, with the amount varying by source and participant.

Recombination connected TRBV27 to TRBJ2-5; TRBD2 aligns with 10 central bases. Specimen: peripheral blood. This receptor was identified in a human donor in a cohort sampled during active COVID-19. CDR3 protein: CATTGIQAGGVETQYF. The DNA sequence is TGTGCCACGACGGGGATCCAAGCGGGAGGGGTGGAGACCCAGTACTTC.